These T cell receptor beta chains were read from a single sample in a study of T cell responses to AZD1222 COVID-19 vaccine. Profiled with immunoSEQ multiplex PCR; TCRdb holds only in-frame clones, not every one. Among about 180,000 clones, about 86% were seen once, and the ten largest hold 11%. The specimen comprised peripheral blood, sampled 28 days after the second AZD1222 dose. The receptors originated from an adult who received the AZD1222 COVID-19 vaccine. Both conserved end residues are part of each CDR3. D genes are given only for firm matches. Clone size appears in some rows only: once, few, many, or a class for an expanded clone.

d_call,j_call,v_call,clone_size,cdr3_length,cdr3_nt,cdr3_aa
.,TRBJ2-7,TRBV7-9,.,15,TGTGCCAGCAGCTTAGCTAGCGGAAGCTCCTACGAGCAGTACTTC,CASSLASGSSYEQYF
TRBD1,TRBJ1-1,TRBV19,.,13,TGTGCCAGTAGCGTGGACAGGGAGGCTGAAGCTTTCTTT,CASSVDREAEAFF
TRBD2,TRBJ2-7,TRBV3-1/TRBV3-2,.,14,TGTGCCAGCAGCCCCGGGGGGGGCTACGGCGAGCAGTACTTC,CASSPGGGYGEQYF
.,TRBJ1-4,TRBV4-1,.,13,TGCGCCAGCAGCTACCTCAGGAATGAAAAACTGTTTTTT,CASSYLRNEKLFF
.,TRBJ1-1,TRBV5-1,.,14,TGCGCCAGCAGCTTGGCAGGACCGAACACTGAAGCTTTCTTT,CASSLAGPNTEAFF
.,TRBJ1-5,TRBV6-5,.,15,TGTGCCAGCAGTCTGGCCGGGGCAGGCAATCAGCCCCAGCATTTT,CASSLAGAGNQPQHF
.,TRBJ2-5,TRBV6-6,.,13,TGTGCCAGCAGTTACACAAACGGTGAGACCCAGTACTTC,CASSYTNGETQYF
.,TRBJ2-5,TRBV6-5,.,13,TGTGCCAGCAGCTGGACATTGGGAGAGACCCAGTACTTC,CASSWTLGETQYF
TRBD1,TRBJ1-2,TRBV7-2,.,14,TGTGCCAGCACAAGGGACAGGGGCTCCTATGGCTACACCTTC,CASTRDRGSYGYTF
TRBD2,TRBJ2-5,TRBV2,few,12,TGTGCCAGCATGGGACTAGCGGAGACCCAGTACTTC,CASMGLAETQYF
.,TRBJ2-7,TRBV15,.,14,TGTGCCACCAGCAGAGATGGCCCAAGACACGAGCAGTACTTC,CATSRDGPRHEQYF
TRBD2,TRBJ2-7,TRBV19,once,14,TGTGCCAGTAGTCTGGGGCTAGCGGGGGACGAGCAGTACTTC,CASSLGLAGDEQYF
.,TRBJ2-5,TRBV6-2/TRBV6-3,once,13,TGTGCCAGCAGTTACGGGAACTTAGAGACCCAGTACTTC,CASSYGNLETQYF
.,TRBJ1-2,TRBV5-1,.,14,TGCGCCAGCAGCCCCCTTGAGGGGGGCTATGGCTACACCTTC,CASSPLEGGYGYTF
.,TRBJ2-5,TRBV5-1,.,15,TGCGCCAGCAGCTGGTCGGGACCGCTAGAAGAGACCCAGTACTTC,CASSWSGPLEETQYF
.,TRBJ1-4,TRBV5-1,.,14,TGCGCCAGCAGCTTGGTTTTCGATAATGAAAAACTGTTTTTT,CASSLVFDNEKLFF
.,TRBJ2-2,TRBV10-3,.,14,TGTGCATCCGTACCGATTATGAACACCGGGGAGCTGTTTTTT,CASVPIMNTGELFF
.,TRBJ1-4,TRBV6-5,.,13,TGTGCCACTAAACGGGGCGGGGATGAAAAACTGTTTTTT,CATKRGGDEKLFF
.,TRBJ2-7,TRBV6-2/TRBV6-3,.,15,TGTGCCAGCAGCCCCCTTATCCCGGGTACCTACGAGCAGTACTTC,CASSPLIPGTYEQYF
TRBD2,TRBJ2-7,TRBV19,.,13,TGTGCCAGTAGTAACCAGCGGGGGGGAGTCGAGTACTTC,CASSNQRGGVEYF
.,TRBJ2-1,TRBV14,.,16,TGTGCCAGCAGCCCGACGTTGGCGGGGGCCACCAATGAGCAGTTCTTC,CASSPTLAGATNEQFF
.,TRBJ2-3,TRBV4-3,.,17,TGCGCCAGCAGCCAAGAAATCCACAGTCTTAGCACAGATACGCAGTATTTT,CASSQEIHSLSTDTQYF